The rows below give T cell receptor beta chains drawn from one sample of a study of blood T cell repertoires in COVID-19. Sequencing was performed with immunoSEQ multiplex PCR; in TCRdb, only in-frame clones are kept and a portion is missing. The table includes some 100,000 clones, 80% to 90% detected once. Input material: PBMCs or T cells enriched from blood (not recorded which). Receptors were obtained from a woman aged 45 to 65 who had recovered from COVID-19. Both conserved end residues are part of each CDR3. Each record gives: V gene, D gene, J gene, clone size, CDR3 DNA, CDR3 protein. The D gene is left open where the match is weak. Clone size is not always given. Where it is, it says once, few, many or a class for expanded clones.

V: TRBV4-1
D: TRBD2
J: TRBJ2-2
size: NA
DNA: TGCGCCAGCAGCGCGCCCCCTCTAGCGGGGGATGTCACCGGGGAGCTGTTTTTT
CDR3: CASSAPPLAGDVTGELFF

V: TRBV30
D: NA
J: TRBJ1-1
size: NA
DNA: TGTGCCTGGAGTCGCCGGGGGGTTTGGATGAACACTGAAGCTTTCTTT
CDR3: CAWSRRGVWMNTEAFF

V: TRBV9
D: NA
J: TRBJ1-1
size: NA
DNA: TGTGCCAGCAGCGTAAGGGGCGACGAGAACACTGAAGCTTTCTTT
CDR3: CASSVRGDENTEAFF

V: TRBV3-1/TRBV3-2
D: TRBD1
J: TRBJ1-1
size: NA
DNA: TGTGCCAGCAGGGTAGGGGGCGGGAACACTGAAGCTTTCTTT
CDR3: CASRVGGGNTEAFF

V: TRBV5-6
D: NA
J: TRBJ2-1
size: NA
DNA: TGTGCCAGCAGCTCGGTGATCAATGAGCAGTTCTTC
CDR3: CASSSVINEQFF

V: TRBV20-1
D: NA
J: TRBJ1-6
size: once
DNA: TGCAGTGCTAGTGAACTCGGACTTGATAATTCACCCCTCCACTTT
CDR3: CSASELGLDNSPLHF

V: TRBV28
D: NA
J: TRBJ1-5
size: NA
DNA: TGTGCCACCTTGGACATCCGAAGGCAGCCCCAGCATTTT
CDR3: CATLDIRRQPQHF

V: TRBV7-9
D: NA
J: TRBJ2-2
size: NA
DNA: TGTGCCAGCAGCTTAGGCGGGAACACCGGGGAGCTGTTTTTT
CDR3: CASSLGGNTGELFF

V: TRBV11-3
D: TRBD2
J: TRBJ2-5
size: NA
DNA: TGTGCCAGCAGCCCCGGGACTAGCGTTCAAGAGACCCAGTACTTC
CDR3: CASSPGTSVQETQYF

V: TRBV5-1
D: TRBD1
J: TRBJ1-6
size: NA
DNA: TGCGCCAGCACCCCGATAGGGACAGCTCCTAATTCACCCCTCCACTTT
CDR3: CASTPIGTAPNSPLHF

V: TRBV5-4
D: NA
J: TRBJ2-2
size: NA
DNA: TGTGCCAGCAGCGGACACCAGGGAAACGGGGAGCTGTTTTTT
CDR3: CASSGHQGNGELFF

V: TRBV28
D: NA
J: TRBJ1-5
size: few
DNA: TGTGCCAGCAGCTCAACTCGGCCCCAGCATTTT
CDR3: CASSSTRPQHF

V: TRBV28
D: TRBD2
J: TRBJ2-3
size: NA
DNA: TGTGCCAGCAGTTCCCAAGCGGGGGGACACACAGATACGCAGTATTTT
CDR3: CASSSQAGGHTDTQYF

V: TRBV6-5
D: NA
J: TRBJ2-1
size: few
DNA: TGTGCCAGCAGCAGACAGGAGCCCGCCTACAATGAGCAGTTCTTC
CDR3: CASSRQEPAYNEQFF

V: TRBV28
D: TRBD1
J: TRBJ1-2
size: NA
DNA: TGTGCCAGCAGATTTCGACAGGGTACAGGCTACACCTTC
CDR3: CASRFRQGTGYTF

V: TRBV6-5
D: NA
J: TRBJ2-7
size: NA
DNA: TGTGCCAGCACCCAGGGCTTCCACGAGCAGTACTTC
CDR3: CASTQGFHEQYF

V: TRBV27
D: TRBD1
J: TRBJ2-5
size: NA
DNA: TGTGCCAGCAGTTTAGAGGGGACAGGAGGGACCCAGTACTTC
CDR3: CASSLEGTGGTQYF

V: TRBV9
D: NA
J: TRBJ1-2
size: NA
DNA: TGTGCCAGCAGCCCCCGGGGAGAAGCCTATGGCTACACCTTC
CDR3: CASSPRGEAYGYTF

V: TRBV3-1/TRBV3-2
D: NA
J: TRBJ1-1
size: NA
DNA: TGTGCCAGCAGCCAAGAAAGATCTTTACAGCTTTTCACTGAAGCTTTCTTT
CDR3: CASSQERSLQLFTEAFF

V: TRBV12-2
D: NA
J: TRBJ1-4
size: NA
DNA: TGTGCAAGTCGCCCGTGGGGCACAGGGGAAAAACTGTTTTTT
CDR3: CASRPWGTGEKLFF

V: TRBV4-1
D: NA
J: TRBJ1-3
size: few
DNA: TGCGCCAGCAGCCAAGATCGCCGCGCGGGACGGAGGATATCTGGAAACACCATATATTTT
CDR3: CASSQDRRAGRRISGNTIYF

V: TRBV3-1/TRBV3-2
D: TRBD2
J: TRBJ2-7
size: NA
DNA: TGTGCCAGCAGCCCACCGGGACTAGTGGGGGAGCAGTACTTC
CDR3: CASSPPGLVGEQYF

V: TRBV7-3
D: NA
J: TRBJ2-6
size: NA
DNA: TGTGCCAGCAGCCGAAGGGGGTCCCCGGGGGCCAACGTCCTGACTTTC
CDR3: CASSRRGSPGANVLTF

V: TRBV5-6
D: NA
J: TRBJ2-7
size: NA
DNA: TGTGCCAGCAGCCTCGCTACCTACGAGCAGTACTTC
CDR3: CASSLATYEQYF

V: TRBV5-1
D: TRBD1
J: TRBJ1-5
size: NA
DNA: TGCGCCAGCAGCTTGGACAGGGGGAGCAATCAGCCCCAGCATTTT
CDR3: CASSLDRGSNQPQHF